Below, 22 T cell receptor beta chains from the same sample are listed, as sequenced in a study of prognosis after radiotherapy for stage I lung cancer. TCR beta CDR3 was amplified from genomic DNA by two-round multiplex PCR. Round-one PCR had primers specific to each TRBV and TRBJ gene. One entry per CDR3 protein, called by TCRdb with MiXCR from the multiplex PCR reads. This table has 50,000 or so distinct CDR3 sequences, 30% to 40% appearing once. Material: PBMCs, obtained before or after stereotactic body radiation therapy (not recorded which). These TCRs come from a donor aged 50 or older with non-small cell lung cancer.

On this clonotype: This may come from a read error, since a much larger clone is one base off. This chain connects TRBV6-9 to TRBJ1-5; D might be TRBD1 (6 bases). The CDR3 is 13 residues long. CDR1 and CDR2 from the germline V gene are MNHGY and SVAAGI. The CDR3 DNA reads as TGTGCCAGCAGTTACAGGGGAAATCATCCCCAGCATTTT. Protein sequence: CASSYRGNHPQHF.

This clonotype was detected ten times or more. The chain is built from TRBV20-1 and TRBJ2-1, with 9 nucleotides matching TRBD1. The germline V gene encodes CDR1 DFQATT and CDR2 SNEGSKA (reference sequence). Trimming took 6 bases from V and 7 from J; bases not matched to a gene: 7. The CDR3 is 13 amino acids. CDR3 sequence (DNA): TGCAGTGCGTGGACAGGGGATAGGAATGAGCAGTTCTTC. This sequence encodes CSAWTGDRNEQFF.

The sample holds many counts of this clonotype. The chain has TRBV12-3 or TRBV12-4 and TRBJ1-1, with 7 bases matching TRBD1. This CDR3 is 12 amino acids long. The CDR3 region has the DNA TGTGTTTCTCAGGGGGGTAACACTGAAGCTTTCTTT. Translating it yields CVSQGGNTEAFF.

In its sample, this clonotype was seen many times. This chain joins TRBV28 and TRBJ2-2; no clear D. Trimming cost V 1 base and J 9 bases, with 6 bases left between them. CDR1 MDHEN and CDR2 SYDVKM come from the germline V gene. This CDR3 comprises 12 residues. The CDR3 bases are TGTGCCAGCAGTTTATCCTCAAGGGAGCTGTTTTTT. Its protein product is CASSLSSRELFF. Together with reference TRBV28 and TRBJ2-2, the CDR3 gives the full variable domain: DVKVTQSSRYLVKRTGEKVFLECVQDMDHENMFWYRQDPGLGLRLIYFSYDVKMKEKGDIPEGYSVSREKKERFSLILESASTNQTSMYLCASSLSSRELFFGEGSRLTVL.

This clonotype was picked up many times. The rearrangement joins TRBV4-3 to TRBJ2-1, with 7 bases lining up with TRBD2. The V and J ends lost 4 bases and 6 bases, in that order; junction bases with no gene match: 6. The germline V gene has CDR1 LGHNA and CDR2 YSLEER. The CDR3 is made up of 14 amino acids. CDR3 region: CASSLWTSANEQFF. CDR3 coding DNA: TGCGCCAGCAGCCTATGGACTAGTGCCAATGAGCAGTTCTTC.

In this sample, this clonotype turned up a few times. A read error may explain this, as a much larger clone is one base away. This chain connects TRBV19 to TRBJ1-5; tentative D call: TRBD1 (5 bases). Germline V gene sequence: CDR1 LNHDA, CDR2 SQIVND (reference sequence). The V end was cut by 5 bases, the J end by 5 bases, with 16 bases between. The CDR3 has 15 amino acids. CDR3 nucleotides: TGTGCCAGTAGTTTGCCACAGGTGGTCTATCAGCCCCAGCATTTT. Translating gives CASSLPQVVYQPQHF.

This clonotype showed up many times. The V and J genes are TRBV2 and TRBJ1-2; weak D call: TRBD1 (6 bases). Germline values: CDR1 SNHLY, CDR2 FYNNEI. The length of the CDR3 is 14 residues. Trimming removed 6 bases from V and 5 bases from J, with 16 bases in between. The CDR3 DNA follows: TGTGCCAGCAGGGCTTCCGGGACAATATATGGCTACACCTTC. As protein: CASRASGTIYGYTF.

The sample holds many counts of this clonotype. Written as DNA, the CDR3 is TGTGCCAGCAGAAAAAGGGGGACAGGGGTTAGCAATCAGCCCCAGCATTTT. Translated, it gives CASRKRGTGVSNQPQHF. The chain combines TRBV6-1 with TRBJ1-5; TRBD1 aligns across 10 bases. The CDR3 runs 17 residues. Germline V lookup: CDR1 MNHNS, CDR2 SASEGT. V gave up 6 bases and J gave up 0 bases; unmatched junction bases: 8.

The rearrangement uses TRBV18 and TRBJ2-5; D possibly matches TRBD1 or TRBD2 (5 bases each). Germline V gene lookup returns CDR1 KGHSH and CDR2 LQKENI. This CDR3 contains 17 residues. V was shortened by 2 bases and J by 5 bases, with 21 bases between the two germline ends. The CDR3 sequence: CASSPISLALGTETQYF. CDR3 in DNA: TGTGCCAGCTCACCAATCTCACTGGCACTGGGGACGGAGACCCAGTACTTC.

The rearrangement links TRBV7-3 to TRBJ2-7; 8 nucleotides line up with TRBD2. Trimming cost V 7 bases and J 4 bases; bases outside gene matches: 9. Germline V gives CDR1 SGHTA, CDR2 FQGTGA. The CDR3 spans 14 residues. DNA of the CDR3: TGTGCCAGCATCCCCCGGGGGGGGTCATACGAGCAGTACTTC. Translation gives CASIPRGGSYEQYF.

This clonotype was detected many times. The chain combines TRBV6-1 with TRBJ2-3; D is perhaps TRBD1 (5 bases). Trimming took off 6 bases at V and 2 bases at J, with 9 bases between the two ends. The CDR3 runs 13 residues. Germline V gives CDR1 MNHNS, CDR2 SASEGT. The CDR3 DNA is TGTGCCAGCAGCCTACAGGCCACAGATACGCAGTATTTT. It codes for CASSLQATDTQYF.

The chain joins TRBV24-1 to TRBJ2-1; no firm D call. The CDR3 contains 13 residues. Germline CDR1 KGHDR, CDR2 SFDVKD. V shed 4 bases and J shed 7 bases, with 10 bases lying between them. The CDR3 sequence is CATSDQIGNEQFF. Written as DNA, the CDR3 is TGTGCCACCAGTGACCAGATCGGGAATGAGCAGTTCTTC.

This clonotype was detected ten times or more. This CDR3 is CASSPPLQGMAEAFF. The CDR3 DNA reads TGTGCCAGCAGTCCCCCCCTACAGGGGATGGCTGAAGCTTTCTTT. V gene TRBV28 combines with J gene TRBJ1-1, with 7 bases fitting TRBD1. V shed 5 bases, J shed 6 bases, and the junction held 12 bases outside the gene matches. CDR3 length equals 15 residues. CDR1 is MDHEN, CDR2 SYDVKM, per germline.

This clonotype was observed at least ten times. V gene TRBV2 combines with J gene TRBJ1-1; 10 nucleotides line up with TRBD1. CDR1 is SNHLY, CDR2 FYNNEI, per germline. J lost 0 bases, V lost 7 bases, and 5 bases had no gene match. This CDR3 contains 15 residues. The CDR3 sequence is CASINDRGLNTEAFF. The CDR3 DNA is TGTGCCAGCATCAACGACAGGGGGCTGAACACTGAAGCTTTCTTT.

Comment on this clonotype: Compared with germline, one end of the junction differs, possibly owing to a read error. The chain couples TRBV30 to TRBJ2-1; D perhaps matches TRBD2 (6 bases). Germline CDR1 reads GTSNPN; CDR2 reads SVGIG (reference sequence). This CDR3 is 17 amino acids long. CDR3 in DNA: TGTGCCTGGAGTGTATGGCGGTGGAGGGACTCCTACAATGATCAGTTCTTC. The encoded protein is CAWSVWRWRDSYNDQFF.

Notes on this clonotype: This may be a read error: a much more frequent sequence differs by one nucleotide. This sequence joins TRBV2 and TRBJ1-4; 9 nucleotides line up with TRBD1. The CDR3 length is 14 residues. Germline CDR1 is SNHLY and CDR2 is FYNNEI. The CDR3 DNA reads as TGTGCCAGCAGTTTACAGGGGGCTACTGAAAAACTGCTTTTT. Its protein product is CASSLQGATEKLLF. The complete variable domain, with remaining parts taken from reference TRBV2 and TRBJ1-4, reads EPEVTQTPSHQVTQMGQEVILRCVPISNHLYFYWYRQILGQKVEFLVSFYNNEISEKSEIFDDQFSVERPDGSNFTLKIRSTKLEDSAMYFCASSLQGATEKLLFGSGTQLSVL.

The genes are TRBV7-8 and TRBJ1-2, with a possible D match to TRBD1 (6 bases). Trimming left V 1 base short and J 5 bases short, with 17 bases between. The CDR3 covers 16 residues. The germline V gene has CDR1 SGHVS and CDR2 FQNEAQ. The CDR3 region is CASSLGGTLVSYGYTF. The CDR3 nucleotides read TGTGCCAGCAGCTTAGGCGGGACATTGGTGTCTTATGGCTACACCTTC.

This clonotype has a count of ten or more. The chain is built from TRBV11-3 and TRBJ2-5, with 7 bases lining up with TRBD1. The CDR3 is made up of 15 amino acids. V shed 7 bases and J 1 base; nucleotides not matched to a gene: 9. The V gene's germline CDR1 is SGHNT and CDR2 YENEEA. This chain's CDR3 is CASTDKGTAQETQYF. The DNA of the CDR3 is TGTGCCAGCACCGATAAGGGGACAGCCCAAGAGACCCAGTACTTC.

Notes on this clonotype: A far larger clone is just one base off, so this is likely a read error. V and J are TRBV6-2 or TRBV6-3 and TRBJ2-3; D may be TRBD1 (6 bases). V lost 6 bases to trimming and J lost 8 bases, with 18 bases between them. CDR3 length: 14 amino acids. Germline V gene sequence: CDR1 MNHEY, CDR2 SVGEGT. CDR3 DNA: TGTGCCAGCAGAGACAGGCCCTGGGTGGGTACGCAGTATTTT. This sequence encodes CASRDRPWVGTQYF.

For this clonotype: A far larger clone is just one base off, so this is likely a read error. This sequence joins TRBV6-2 or TRBV6-3 and TRBJ2-5; no firm D call. The J call is doubtful: the DNA matches TRBJ2-1 better. This CDR3 is built from 11 residues. Germline values: CDR1 MNHEY, CDR2 SVGEGT. This CDR3 is CASIPYNEQFF. In DNA, the CDR3 is TGTGCCAGCATCCCCTACAATGAGCAGTTCTTC.

Concerning this clonotype itself: This likely stems from a read error, as it lies one base from a far larger clone. The chain has TRBV6-4 and TRBJ1-2, with D possibly TRBD1 on 5 matching bases. The CDR3 spans 13 residues. The germline V gene encodes CDR1 MRHNA and CDR2 SNTAGT. Between the trimmed V and J ends, which lost 4 bases and 6 bases, there was a span of 12 bases. As DNA, the CDR3 is TGTGCCAGCAGTGCCCGACAGTGGGATGGCTACACCTTC. Protein sequence: CASSARQWDGYTF.

The rearrangement links TRBV29-1 to TRBJ2-5; D possibly uses TRBD1 or TRBD2 (5 bases each). The V end lost 6 bases, the J end lost 0 bases, and 14 bases lay between the germline ends. Per germline, CDR1 SQVTM and CDR2 ANQGSEA. The CDR3 is 14 residues long. Here the CDR3 DNA reads TGCAGCGTGGTGGGACGCCTGTACCAAGAGACCCAGTACTTC. This codes for CSVVGRLYQETQYF.